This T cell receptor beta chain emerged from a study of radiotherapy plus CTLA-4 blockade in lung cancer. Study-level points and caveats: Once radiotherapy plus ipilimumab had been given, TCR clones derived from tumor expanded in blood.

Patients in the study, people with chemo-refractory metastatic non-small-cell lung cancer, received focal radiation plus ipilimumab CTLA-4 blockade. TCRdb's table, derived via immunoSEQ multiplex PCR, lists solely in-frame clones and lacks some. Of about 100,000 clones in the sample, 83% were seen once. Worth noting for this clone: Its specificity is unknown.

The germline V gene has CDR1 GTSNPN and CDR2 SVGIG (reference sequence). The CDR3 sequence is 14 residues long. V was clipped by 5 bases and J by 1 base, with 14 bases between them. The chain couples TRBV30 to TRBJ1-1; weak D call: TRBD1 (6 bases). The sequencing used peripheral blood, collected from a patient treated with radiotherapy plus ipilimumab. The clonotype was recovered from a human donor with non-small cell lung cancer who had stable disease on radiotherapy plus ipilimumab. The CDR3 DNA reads TGTGCCTGGGGGAGACAGGCGCCGAACACTGAAGCTTTCTTT. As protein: CAWGRQAPNTEAFF.